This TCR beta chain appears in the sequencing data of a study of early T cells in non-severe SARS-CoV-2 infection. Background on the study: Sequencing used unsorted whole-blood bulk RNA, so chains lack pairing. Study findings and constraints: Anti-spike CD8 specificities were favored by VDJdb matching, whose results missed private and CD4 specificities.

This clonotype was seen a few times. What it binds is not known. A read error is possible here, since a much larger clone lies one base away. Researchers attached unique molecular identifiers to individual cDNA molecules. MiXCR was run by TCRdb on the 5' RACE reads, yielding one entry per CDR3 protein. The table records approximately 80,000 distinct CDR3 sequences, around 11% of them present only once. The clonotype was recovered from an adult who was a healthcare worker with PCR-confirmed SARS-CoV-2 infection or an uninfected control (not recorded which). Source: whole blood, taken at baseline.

The CDR3 bases are TGTGCCAGCACAACCCGGACAGAGGGTGAGCAGTTCTTC. It is translated as CASTTRTEGEQFF. This chain joins TRBV6-4 and TRBJ2-1, with D perhaps matching TRBD1 (6 bases). CDR1 MRHNA and CDR2 SNTAGT come from the germline V gene. Trimming stripped 7 bases from V and 9 bases from J, with 16 bases between. The CDR3 spans 13 residues.